The 9 T cell receptor beta chains given below trace back to one sample, sequenced in a study of T cell responses to AZD1222 COVID-19 vaccine. TCRdb's table, derived via immunoSEQ multiplex PCR, lists solely in-frame clones and lacks some. The sample holds 180,000 or so clones; 90% to 95% are singletons and the top ten take 0.6% to 0.7%. The source material was peripheral blood, sampled on day 0 of AZD1222 vaccination. These receptors were obtained from an adult in good health.

This chain connects TRBV6-5 to TRBJ2-5; D possibly corresponds to TRBD1 (5 bases). The CDR3 runs 16 residues. V was cut by 2 bases and J by 2 bases, with 15 bases left in between. Germline-derived CDR1 and CDR2 are MNHEY and SVGAGI. The CDR3 DNA reads TGTGCCAGCAGTTACGGGGTGTGGGGCGATCAAGAGACCCAGTACTTC. Protein sequence: CASSYGVWGDQETQYF.

This clone occurred a few times. V usage is TRBV28 and J usage is TRBJ1-6, with unresolved D. The CDR3 is 12 residues long. Trimming shortened V by 7 bases and J by 8 bases, and 9 bases separated the two germline ends. Germline CDR1 reads MDHEN; CDR2 reads SYDVKM. The CDR3 here is CASTLGYSPLHF. The CDR3 region has the DNA TGTGCCAGCACCCTAGGGTATTCACCCCTCCACTTT. Filled out from reference TRBV28 and TRBJ1-6, the complete variable domain reads DVKVTQSSRYLVKRTGEKVFLECVQDMDHENMFWYRQDPGLGLRLIYFSYDVKMKEKGDIPEGYSVSREKKERFSLILESASTNQTSMYLCASTLGYSPLHFGNGTRLTVT.

For the CDR3, the DNA is TGTGCCAGTAATCCAAGGACTAGCTCCTACAATGAGCAGTTCTTC. This sequence encodes CASNPRTSSYNEQFF. The V and J genes are TRBV19 and TRBJ2-1; 7 bases are shared with TRBD2. Germline lookup yields CDR1 LNHDA and CDR2 SQIVND (reference sequence). Trimming at V came to 7 bases and at J to 0 bases, leaving 6 bases not matched to a gene. The CDR3 has 15 amino acids.

The rearrangement joins TRBV28 to TRBJ1-3; no clear D. The germline V gene encodes CDR1 MDHEN and CDR2 SYDVKM. The CDR3 is 14 amino acids. Trimming removed 3 bases at V and 0 bases at J, with 6 bases between. CDR3 in DNA: TGTGCCAGCAGTTTGGCGGGCTCTGGAAACACCATATATTTT. Translating gives CASSLAGSGNTIYF. Full variable domain (outside the CDR3, taken from reference TRBV28 and TRBJ1-3): DVKVTQSSRYLVKRTGEKVFLECVQDMDHENMFWYRQDPGLGLRLIYFSYDVKMKEKGDIPEGYSVSREKKERFSLILESASTNQTSMYLCASSLAGSGNTIYFGEGSWLTVV.

V usage is TRBV28 and J usage is TRBJ1-4, with D possibly being TRBD1 (6 bases). V was cut by 5 bases and J by 2 bases, with 12 bases left in between. The CDR3 spans 15 residues. Germline loops: CDR1 MDHEN, CDR2 SYDVKM. The CDR3 loop is CASSIRTVTNEKLFF. The CDR3 nucleotides are TGTGCCAGCAGTATTCGGACAGTCACTAATGAAAAACTGTTTTTT.

The rearrangement uses TRBV29-1 and TRBJ2-5; 7 bases are a match to TRBD1. There are 12 residues in the CDR3. The germline V gene has CDR1 SQVTM and CDR2 ANQGSEA. With V trimmed by 5 bases and J by 4 bases, 4 bases remained unmatched. The CDR3 DNA sequence: TGCAGCGTTCCCACAGGGGTAGAGACCCAGTACTTC. Protein product: CSVPTGVETQYF. Combining the CDR3 with reference TRBV29-1 and TRBJ2-5 gives the whole variable domain SAVISQKPSRDICQRGTSLTIQCQVDSQVTMMFWYRQQPGQSLTLIATANQGSEATYESGFVIDKFPISRPNLTFSTLTVSNMSPEDSSIYLCSVPTGVETQYFGPGTRLLVL.

J is TRBJ2-5 and V is TRBV5-1; D unclear. The CDR3 is made up of 12 amino acids. Trimming removed 4 bases at V and 4 bases at J, with 8 bases between. The germline gives CDR1 SGHRS, CDR2 YFSETQ. In nucleotides, the CDR3 is TGCGCCAGCAGCGTATCAGGAGAGACCCAGTACTTC. It translates to CASSVSGETQYF. Full variable domain (outside the CDR3, taken from reference TRBV5-1 and TRBJ2-5): KAGVTQTPRYLIKTRGQQVTLSCSPISGHRSVSWYQQTPGQGLQFLFEYFSETQRNKGNFPGRFSGRQFSNSRSEMNVSTLELGDSALYLCASSVSGETQYFGPGTRLLVL.

The chain combines TRBV27 with TRBJ2-1; possible D gene TRBD1, 6 bases. CDR3 length: 11 amino acids. CDR1 MNHEY and CDR2 SMNVEV come from the germline V gene (reference sequence). Trimming stripped 9 bases from V and 9 bases from J, with 12 bases between. CDR3 residues: CASSRGTEQFF. The CDR3 nucleotides are TGTGCCAGTTCGAGGGGGACTGAGCAGTTCTTC.

The chain joins TRBV29-1 to TRBJ1-2; D is uncertain. The V end was cut by 1 base, the J end by 4 bases, with 16 bases between. The CDR3 extends over 15 amino acids. Per the germline V gene, CDR1 is SQVTM and CDR2 is ANQGSEA. CDR3 loop: CSVEVPAPYFYGYTF. The CDR3 DNA follows: TGCAGCGTTGAAGTCCCGGCTCCCTACTTCTATGGCTACACCTTC.